The sample holds a few counts of the clone carrying this T cell receptor (beta chain). Antigen: not known. This record belongs to a study of Graves' ophthalmopathy and Graves' hyperthyroidism. General study results and limits: In blood, most expanded thyroid clonotypes above 0.001 frequency were also detected.

The CDR3 runs to 16 residues. CDR1 and CDR2 from the germline V gene are SGHAT and FQDESV (reference sequence). V lost 5 bases to trimming and J lost 0 bases; unmatched junction nucleotides: 9. Clinicians diagnosed using symptoms, serum thyroxine, TRAb, thyroid ultrasound and orbital computed tomography. Amplified material comprised TCR beta CDR3 regions derived from RNA transcripts. RT-PCR with HTBI primers came first, then second-round multiplex PCR. TCRdb used MiXCR to reprocess the multiplex PCR reads, holding one entry per CDR3 protein. The repertoire holds about 370,000 distinct CDR3 sequences, roughly 15% seen once, with 2% to 3% in the top ten.

This clonotype was obtained from an adult woman with stable Graves' hyperthyroidism. The specimen was peripheral blood. The chain combines TRBV11-1 with TRBJ1-1; 7 nucleotides agree with TRBD1. CDR3 bases: TGTGCCAGCAGCGGTACACGGGACAGCATGAACACTGAAGCTTTCTTT. Protein sequence: CASSGTRDSMNTEAFF.